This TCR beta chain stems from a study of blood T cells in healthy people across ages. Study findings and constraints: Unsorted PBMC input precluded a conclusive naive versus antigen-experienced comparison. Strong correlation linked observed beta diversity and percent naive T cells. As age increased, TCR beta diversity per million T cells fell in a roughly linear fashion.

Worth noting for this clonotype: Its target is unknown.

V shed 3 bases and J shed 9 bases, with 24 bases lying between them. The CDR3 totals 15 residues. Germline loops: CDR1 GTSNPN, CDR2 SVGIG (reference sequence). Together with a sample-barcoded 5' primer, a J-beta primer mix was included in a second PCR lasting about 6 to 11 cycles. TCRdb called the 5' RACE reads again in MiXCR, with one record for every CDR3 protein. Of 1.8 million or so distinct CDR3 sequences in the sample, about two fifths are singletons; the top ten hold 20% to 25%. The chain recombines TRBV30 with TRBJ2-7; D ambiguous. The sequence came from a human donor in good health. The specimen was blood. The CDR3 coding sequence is TGTGCCTGGAGCGGAGACATGTTATCGCTCGTTGGGCAGTACTTC. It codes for CAWSGDMLSLVGQYF.